The 31 T cell receptor beta chains given below trace back to one sample, sequenced in a study of T cell clones after liver transplantation. The assay was immunoSEQ multiplex PCR, and TCRdb's table has in-frame clones only and misses some. Counted here are nearly 45,000 clones, about 86% occurring once; the ten biggest clones make up 2.5%. The material sequenced was CD4+ T cells from blood, taken 24 months after liver transplant. These receptors came from a human patient who received a liver transplant. Part of the T cells may come from the graft donor.

This chain uses TRBV2 with TRBJ1-4, with a possible D match to TRBD1 (5 bases). CDR3 size: 17 residues. Trimming took 0 bases from V and 3 from J, leaving 14 bases between them. From germline, CDR1 is SNHLY and CDR2 FYNNEI. The CDR3 nucleotides read TGTGCCAGCAGTGAAGCGACGATCGGACATTCTAATGAAAAACTGTTTTTT. Protein sequence: CASSEATIGHSNEKLFF.

The chain employs TRBV4-1 and TRBJ1-2, with D unresolved. Germline V lookup: CDR1 MGHRA, CDR2 YSYEKL. The CDR3 covers 14 residues. Trimming took 0 bases from V and 7 from J, leaving 12 bases between them. The CDR3 reads CASSQDLHAGGYTF. The CDR3 coding sequence is TGCGCCAGCAGCCAAGATCTCCACGCGGGTGGCTACACCTTC.

This rearrangement joins TRBV4-3 to TRBJ2-4; 8 bases agree with TRBD2. This CDR3 region has 14 residues. Germline CDR1 and CDR2: LGHNA and YSLEER. With V trimmed by 4 bases and J by 6 bases, 5 bases remained unmatched. CDR3 residues: CASSPGGPGNIQYF. The CDR3 coding sequence is TGCGCCAGCAGCCCGGGGGGGCCGGGAAACATTCAGTACTTC.

The chain joins TRBV19 to TRBJ2-5; 15 bases fit TRBD2. V shed 7 bases, J shed 5 bases, and the junction held 8 bases outside the gene matches. This CDR3 has 16 amino acids. Germline CDR1 is LNHDA and CDR2 is SQIVND (reference sequence). The CDR3 loop is CASNPGLAGGQETQYF. DNA for the CDR3: TGTGCCAGTAACCCGGGACTAGCGGGAGGCCAGGAGACCCAGTACTTC.

This clone appeared a few times. The rearrangement joins TRBV15 to TRBJ1-2, with 9 bases matching TRBD1. The CDR3 runs to 15 residues. With 1 base clipped from V and 8 bases from J, the junction kept 8 bases outside the gene matches. CDR1 and CDR2 from the germline V gene are LNHNV and YYDKDF (reference sequence). As DNA, the CDR3 is TGTGCCACCAGCAGAGGGACAGGACAGGGGTACGGCTACACCTTC. Translated, it gives CATSRGTGQGYGYTF.

This chain's CDR3 is CASQRGNQETQYF. Here the CDR3 DNA reads TGTGCCTCCCAGAGGGGGAACCAAGAGACCCAGTACTTC. The chain links TRBV7-2 to TRBJ2-5, with D possibly being TRBD1 (6 bases). Looked up from germline, CDR1 is SGHTA and CDR2 is FQGNSA. V lost 11 bases, J lost 0 bases, and 13 bases lay in between. This CDR3 comprises 13 residues.

This chain uses TRBV6-4 with TRBJ1-2; weak D call: TRBD1 (6 bases). The V end was cut by 8 bases, the J end by 4 bases, with 17 bases between. Germline CDR1 reads MRHNA; CDR2 reads SNTAGT. The CDR3 contains 14 residues. The DNA for the CDR3 is TGTGCCAGCGCCCCCCGCGGGGGCGGCTATGGCTACACCTTC. Protein sequence: CASAPRGGGYGYTF.

The chain employs TRBV27 and TRBJ2-7; TRBD2 matches at 10 bases. The junction had 10 bases not matched to a gene; V was cut back by 6 bases and J by 2 bases. Germline CDR1 is MNHEY and CDR2 is SMNVEV (reference sequence). This CDR3 is 16 amino acids long. The CDR3 sequence is CASSPGTSVLPYEQYF. The CDR3 DNA sequence: TGTGCCAGCAGCCCTGGGACTAGCGTGCTTCCCTACGAGCAGTACTTC.

This chain uses TRBV6-5 with TRBJ1-5; D gene uncertain. Germline V gives CDR1 MNHEY, CDR2 SVGAGI. The germline V and J ends were trimmed by 2 bases and 2 bases, with 13 bases remaining between them. The CDR3 runs 16 residues. The CDR3 sequence is CASSYGAGGGNQPQHF. CDR3 nucleotide sequence: TGTGCCAGCAGTTACGGTGCAGGAGGAGGCAATCAGCCCCAGCATTTT.

This clone was detected only a few times. The chain uses TRBV4-2 and TRBJ2-1; D unclear. CDR1 and CDR2 (germline): LGHNA, YNFKEQ. Trimming pared 0 bases from V and 9 bases from J, leaving 6 bases between. The CDR3 totals 12 residues. The CDR3 DNA sequence: TGTGCCAGCAGCCAAGATCGGGTTGAGCAGTTCTTC. Its translation: CASSQDRVEQFF.

This clone was counted only a few times. The junction shows a germline mismatch at one end, possibly a read error. This sequence joins TRBV28 and TRBJ1-4, with TRBD1 matching 7 bases. The CDR3 runs to 12 residues. Germline V gene data show CDR1 as MDHEN and CDR2 as SYDVKM. In nucleotides, the CDR3 is TGTGCCAGCAGTGTGGTACAGGGGCTCCCGGCTTTT. Amino acids: CASSVVQGLPAF.

The chain uses TRBV7-8 and TRBJ1-5, with D possibly matching TRBD1 (5 bases). This CDR3 has 14 amino acids. CDR1 and CDR2 from the germline V gene are SGHVS and FQNEAQ. Trimming shortened V by 3 bases and J by 3 bases, and 9 bases separated the two germline ends. The DNA for the CDR3 is TGTGCCAGCAGCTTGGGGGAGGTCAATCAGCCCCAGCATTTT. This codes for CASSLGEVNQPQHF.

The CDR3 nucleotides read TGTGCCAGCAGCCCCAATCCCCAAGACACTGAAGCTTTCTTT. This encodes CASSPNPQDTEAFF. V is TRBV7-3 and J is TRBJ1-1; unclear D gene. The V gene's germline CDR1 is SGHTA and CDR2 FQGTGA. Trimming pared 5 bases from V and 3 bases from J, leaving 13 bases between. The CDR3 has 14 residues. The complete variable domain, with remaining parts taken from reference TRBV7-3 and TRBJ1-1, reads GAGVSQTPSNKVTEKGKYVELRCDPISGHTALYWYRQSLGQGPEFLIYFQGTGAADDSGLPNDRFFAVRPEGSVSTLKIQRTERGDSAVYLCASSPNPQDTEAFFGQGTRLTVV.

V is TRBV18 and J is TRBJ1-4; a weak D match, TRBD1 (5 bases). The CDR3 sequence is 15 residues long. CDR1 and CDR2 (germline): KGHSH, LQKENI. The V end was cut by 5 bases, the J end by 7 bases, with 17 bases between. CDR3 DNA: TGTGCCAGCTCATCCACCCAGGGAGGCGGTGAAAAACTGTTTTTT. Its translation: CASSSTQGGGEKLFF. Looking up the rest from reference TRBV18 and TRBJ1-4 gives the full variable domain: NAGVMQNPRHLVRRRGQEARLRCSPMKGHSHVYWYRQLPEEGLKFMVYLQKENIIDESGMPKERFSAEFPKEGPSILRIQQVVRGDSAAYFCASSSTQGGGEKLFFGSGTQLSVL.

This clone was detected once. V usage is TRBV7-6 and J usage is TRBJ2-5, with D possibly TRBD1 on 6 matching bases. Germline V CDR1 and CDR2: SGHVS, FNYEAQ. V lost 6 bases and J 5 bases, leaving 10 bases between the germline ends. The CDR3 length is 12 residues. CDR3 amino acids: CASRGQGETQYF. The CDR3 region has the DNA TGTGCCAGCAGGGGGCAGGGGGAGACCCAGTACTTC.

The chain recombines TRBV15 with TRBJ1-5; D gene unclear. Trimming took off 3 bases at V and 6 bases at J, with 9 bases between the two ends. Germline V gene sequence: CDR1 LNHNV, CDR2 YYDKDF (reference sequence). This CDR3 has 13 residues. The DNA of the CDR3 is TGTGCCACCAGCAGGACGCACGGTCAGCCCCAGCATTTT. Protein sequence: CATSRTHGQPQHF.

This sequence joins TRBV6-5 and TRBJ2-7, with TRBD1 as a possible D gene (6 bases). There are 14 residues in the CDR3. Germline V gene data show CDR1 as MNHEY and CDR2 as SVGAGI. V was shortened by 5 bases and J by 6 bases, with 17 bases between the two germline ends. The CDR3 reads CASSDRRDTPEQYF. As DNA, the CDR3 is TGTGCCAGCAGTGATCGCCGGGACACCCCCGAGCAGTACTTC.

The J gene is TRBJ2-1, the V gene TRBV5-4, with 7 bases identical to TRBD1. CDR1 is SGHNT and CDR2 is YYREEE in the germline V gene (reference sequence). The CDR3 runs to 15 residues. The V gene end was trimmed by 3 bases and the J gene end by 5 bases; junction bases not matched to a gene: 8. The CDR3 sequence is CASSWLSQGDNEQFF. The DNA of the CDR3 is TGTGCCAGCAGCTGGTTAAGCCAGGGGGACAATGAGCAGTTCTTC.

The chain has TRBV19 and TRBJ2-3; D possibly uses TRBD1 or TRBD2 (5 bases each). V dropped 3 bases and J dropped 3 bases, with 13 bases sitting between them. This CDR3 has 15 amino acids. Germline CDR1 and CDR2: LNHDA and SQIVND (reference sequence). CDR3 sequence: CASSMAAWGTDTQYF. Written as DNA, the CDR3 is TGTGCCAGTAGTATGGCAGCGTGGGGGACAGATACGCAGTATTTT. Full variable domain (outside the CDR3, taken from reference TRBV19 and TRBJ2-3): DGGITQSPKYLFRKEGQNVTLSCEQNLNHDAMYWYRQDPGQGLRLIYYSQIVNDFQKGDIAEGYSVSREKKESFPLTVTSAQKNPTAFYLCASSMAAWGTDTQYFGPGTRLTVL.

This rearrangement joins TRBV5-1 to TRBJ2-1; unclear D gene. V gave up 4 bases and J gave up 3 bases, with 17 bases separating them. This CDR3 comprises 16 residues. CDR1 and CDR2 (germline): SGHRS, YFSETQ. Here the CDR3 reads CASSTVVKGGYNEQFF. DNA of the CDR3: TGCGCCAGCAGCACCGTGGTGAAGGGCGGCTACAATGAGCAGTTCTTC. The complete variable domain, with remaining parts taken from reference TRBV5-1 and TRBJ2-1, reads KAGVTQTPRYLIKTRGQQVTLSCSPISGHRSVSWYQQTPGQGLQFLFEYFSETQRNKGNFPGRFSGRQFSNSRSEMNVSTLELGDSALYLCASSTVVKGGYNEQFFGPGTRLTVL.

The V gene is TRBV5-1, the J gene TRBJ2-2; D is undetermined. Germline CDR1 and CDR2: SGHRS and YFSETQ. V was cut by 0 bases and J by 3 bases, with 12 bases left in between. The CDR3 has 16 amino acids. The DNA of the CDR3 is TGCGCCAGCAGCTTGGGGGCTTCGCGAGACACCGGGGAGCTGTTTTTT. This translates into CASSLGASRDTGELFF.

J is TRBJ1-4 and V is TRBV15; no definite D call. CDR1 is LNHNV and CDR2 is YYDKDF in the germline V gene (reference sequence). The V gene lost 8 bases and the J gene lost 6 bases, with 10 bases spanning the gap. There are 12 residues in the CDR3. CDR3 amino acids: CATAGPDEKLFF. The DNA of the CDR3 is TGTGCCACCGCCGGCCCGGATGAAAAACTGTTTTTT.

The rearrangement links TRBV10-3 to TRBJ2-7; 13 nucleotides align to TRBD2. Unmatched junction bases numbered 12, after V lost 7 bases and J lost 9 bases. Germline V gene lookup returns CDR1 ENHRY and CDR2 SYGVKD. CDR3 size: 15 residues. Here the CDR3 DNA reads TGTGCCATCAAGATGACTAGCGGGGGGCCGTGGGGGCAGTACTTC. This sequence encodes CAIKMTSGGPWGQYF.

This clone has a handful of counts. This sequence joins TRBV30 and TRBJ2-4; D is ambiguous. Trimming pared 0 bases from V and 0 bases from J, leaving 12 bases between. This CDR3 spans 16 amino acids. CDR1 and CDR2 from the germline V gene are GTSNPN and SVGIG (reference sequence). CDR3 nucleotides: TGTGCCTGGAGTGTACGGAAGGACCTAGCCAAAAACATTCAGTACTTC. Residues: CAWSVRKDLAKNIQYF. Based on the CDR3 plus reference TRBV30 and TRBJ2-4, the full variable domain is SQTIHQWPATLVQPVGSPLSLECTVEGTSNPNLYWYRQAAGRGLQLLFYSVGIGQISSEVPQNLSASRPQDRQFILSSKKLLLSDSGFYLCAWSVRKDLAKNIQYFGAGTRLSVL.

This rearrangement joins TRBV5-1 to TRBJ2-5, with D hard to call. Germline CDR1 SGHRS, CDR2 YFSETQ. This CDR3 contains 14 residues. The ends were cut back, 0 bases at V and 5 bases at J, with 11 bases in the middle. DNA of the CDR3: TGCGCCAGCAGCTTGGGGGTTACCAAGGAGACCCAGTACTTC. Translated, it gives CASSLGVTKETQYF. Combining the CDR3 with reference TRBV5-1 and TRBJ2-5 gives the whole variable domain KAGVTQTPRYLIKTRGQQVTLSCSPISGHRSVSWYQQTPGQGLQFLFEYFSETQRNKGNFPGRFSGRQFSNSRSEMNVSTLELGDSALYLCASSLGVTKETQYFGPGTRLLVL.

J is TRBJ2-7 and V is TRBV5-6, with TRBD1 as a possible D gene (5 bases). Germline V CDR1 and CDR2: SGHDT, YYEEEE. The CDR3 length is 15 residues. Between the trimmed V and J ends, which lost 2 bases and 0 bases, there was a span of 12 bases. CDR3 sequence (DNA): TGTGCCAGCAGCTTATGGGGCTACGGCTCCTACGAGCAGTACTTC. This gives the protein CASSLWGYGSYEQYF.

Written as DNA, the CDR3 is TGTGCCAGCAGCTCCCGACAGGGCCACTATGGCTACACCTTC. Encoded protein: CASSSRQGHYGYTF. The chain joins TRBV7-2 to TRBJ1-2, with TRBD1 matching over 7 bases. V lost 4 bases and J lost 3; bases outside the gene matches: 5. The CDR3 runs to 14 residues. Germline CDR1 reads SGHTA; CDR2 reads FQGNSA.

The chain recombines TRBV25-1 with TRBJ1-5, with D hard to call. V shed 5 bases and J shed 0 bases, with 8 bases lying between them. Germline V gene data show CDR1 as MGHDK and CDR2 as SYGVNS. The CDR3 is 14 residues long. The CDR3 is CASSPTYSNQPQHF. CDR3 DNA: TGTGCCAGCAGTCCCACTTATAGCAATCAGCCCCAGCATTTT.

The genes are TRBV7-2 and TRBJ2-1; 7 nucleotides match TRBD2. The germline gives CDR1 SGHTA, CDR2 FQGNSA. CDR3 size: 14 residues. V was pared by 4 bases and J by 2 bases, with 2 bases of the junction left unmatched. CDR3 residues: CASSSSGAYNEQFF. The DNA for the CDR3 is TGTGCCAGCAGCTCTAGCGGAGCCTACAATGAGCAGTTCTTC.

The chain is built from TRBV19 and TRBJ2-2, with 13 bases fitting TRBD2. Germline CDR1 and CDR2: LNHDA and SQIVND (reference sequence). This CDR3 spans 15 amino acids. J was trimmed by 5 bases and V by 10 bases; bases with no gene match: 7. Written as DNA, the CDR3 is TGTGCCACTCACCCGACTAGCGGGAGGACCGGGGAGCTGTTTTTT. Encoded protein: CATHPTSGRTGELFF.

The chain combines TRBV6-1 with TRBJ1-1; no clear D. The CDR3 is made up of 13 amino acids. The germline CDR1 and CDR2 sequences are MNHNS and SASEGT. Trimming took off 4 bases at V and 5 bases at J, with 11 bases between the two ends. The CDR3 DNA reads as TGTGCCAGCAGTGCTGGGATTGGAACTGAAGCTTTCTTT. Translated, it gives CASSAGIGTEAFF.